These 31 T cell receptor beta chains originate from one sample sequenced in a study of shared clonotypes between healthy human individuals. Clones were read by immunoSEQ multiplex PCR, and TCRdb kept only the in-frame ones, dropping some. The data contain about 980,000 clones, around 80% of them seen just once; the ten biggest clones take up about 1.5%. The material sequenced was memory CD4+ T cells sorted from blood. The subset denotes: CD45RA-negative fraction. The receptor source for this set is a man between 18 and 29 years old in good health.

The V gene is TRBV7-2, the J gene TRBJ2-6; 9 bases match TRBD2. Germline V gives CDR1 SGHTA, CDR2 FQGNSA. CDR3 length: 18 residues. Trimming cost V 1 base and J 0 bases; bases outside gene matches: 4. CDR3 loop: CASSLVSSGNSGANVLTF. For the CDR3, the DNA is TGTGCCAGCAGCTTAGTTTCTAGCGGGAACTCTGGGGCCAACGTCCTGACTTTC.

The rearrangement links TRBV10-3 to TRBJ1-1; D remains unclear. Germline lookup yields CDR1 ENHRY and CDR2 SYGVKD. The germline V and J ends were trimmed by 0 bases and 6 bases, with 11 bases remaining between them. There are 14 residues in the CDR3. CDR3 nucleotides: TGTGCCATCAGTGAGTCGAGTCTAAACGCTGAAGCTTTCTTT. Amino acids: CAISESSLNAEAFF.

Details on this clone: With a much larger clone just one base away, this may be a read error. The V and J genes are TRBV7-9 and TRBJ2-5; 9 bases align to TRBD1. The CDR3 consists of 14 residues. The V gene's germline CDR1 is SEHNR and CDR2 FQNEAQ (reference sequence). J lost 4 bases, V lost 5 bases, and 5 bases had no gene match. The CDR3 sequence: CASSLGTGRETQYF. The CDR3 bases are TGTGCCAGCAGCCTTGGGACAGGGCGAGAGACCCAGTACTTC.

The chain carries TRBV11-2 and TRBJ1-1; a weak D match, TRBD1 (6 bases). The CDR3 loop spans 15 amino acids. Trimming shortened V by 7 bases and J by 5 bases, and 20 bases separated the two germline ends. Germline CDR1 SGHAT, CDR2 FQNNGV. DNA for the CDR3: TGTGCCAGCACCCCGGGAGACAGGTGGGGGACTGAAGCTTTCTTT. Translation gives CASTPGDRWGTEAFF.

This chain uses TRBV18 with TRBJ2-7, with TRBD2 identical over 7 bases. Losses at the gene ends were 1 base for V and 4 bases for J; bases not matched to a gene: 7. The CDR3 extends over 15 amino acids. CDR1 is KGHSH, CDR2 LQKENI, per germline. The CDR3 protein is CASSPRGREGYEQYF. CDR3 bases: TGTGCCAGCTCACCACGGGGCAGGGAGGGATACGAGCAGTACTTC.

This rearrangement joins TRBV5-6 to TRBJ1-6, with D perhaps TRBD1 (5 bases). CDR3 length: 16 amino acids. V was clipped by 4 bases and J by 8 bases, with 19 bases between them. In germline, CDR1 is SGHDT, CDR2 YYEEEE. The CDR3 bases are TGTGCCAGCAGCCCTAATAAGGGGTCGGGGGATTCACCCCTCCACTTT. Protein: CASSPNKGSGDSPLHF.

With regard to this clone: The sample holds other DNA sequences that translate to the same CDR3. The chain couples TRBV6-5 to TRBJ1-2; a weak D match, TRBD1 (5 bases). Germline CDR1 and CDR2: MNHEY and SVGAGI. There are 13 residues in the CDR3. The V end was cut by 4 bases, the J end by 2 bases, with 8 bases between. CDR3 DNA: TGTGCCAGCAGTTCGGGGGGGAACTATGGCTACACCTTC. Protein sequence: CASSSGGNYGYTF.

This clone was seen ten or more times. Other DNA sequences in this sample translate to the same CDR3. This chain joins TRBV18 and TRBJ2-7; D remains ambiguous. V was clipped by 2 bases and J by 4 bases, with 6 bases between them. Germline-derived CDR1 and CDR2 are KGHSH and LQKENI. This CDR3 has 12 residues. CDR3 nucleotide sequence: TGTGCCAGCTCACCAACGTCGTACGAGCAGTACTTC. This translates into CASSPTSYEQYF.

The rearrangement uses TRBV5-1 and TRBJ2-7; TRBD2 agrees at 7 bases. CDR3 length: 12 amino acids. Germline loops: CDR1 SGHRS, CDR2 YFSETQ. Losses at the gene ends were 7 bases for V and 4 bases for J; bases not matched to a gene: 5. CDR3 residues: CASRDGGYEQYF. The CDR3 DNA reads as TGCGCCAGCCGGGACGGGGGGTACGAGCAGTACTTC. The full variable domain, in which reference TRBV5-1 and TRBJ2-7 provide the parts outside the CDR3, is KAGVTQTPRYLIKTRGQQVTLSCSPISGHRSVSWYQQTPGQGLQFLFEYFSETQRNKGNFPGRFSGRQFSNSRSEMNVSTLELGDSALYLCASRDGGYEQYFGPGTRLTVT.

The chain employs TRBV7-2 and TRBJ1-4; D is undetermined. The CDR3 extends over 15 amino acids. Trimming left V 2 bases short and J 0 bases short, with 7 bases between. The germline V gene has CDR1 SGHTA and CDR2 FQGNSA. The CDR3 DNA reads as TGTGCCAGCAGCTTAAACAGAGCAACTAATGAAAAACTGTTTTTT. It translates to CASSLNRATNEKLFF.

V gene TRBV4-3 combines with J gene TRBJ1-2, with 7 bases that match TRBD1. The CDR3 totals 16 residues. J lost 2 bases, V lost 3 bases, and 9 bases had no gene match. The germline gives CDR1 LGHNA, CDR2 YSLEER. Here the CDR3 reads CASSHAGTAGNYGYTF. Here the CDR3 DNA reads TGCGCCAGCAGCCACGCGGGGACAGCAGGAAACTATGGCTACACCTTC.

This clone has a single count. The chain is built from TRBV7-9 and TRBJ2-7; D possibly corresponds to TRBD1 (6 bases). The V end lost 3 bases, the J end lost 2 bases, and 8 bases lay between the germline ends. Germline CDR1 is SEHNR and CDR2 is FQNEAQ (reference sequence). The CDR3 totals 13 residues. DNA for the CDR3: TGTGCCAGCAGCTTTGACAGGACCTACGAGCAGTACTTC. Translating it yields CASSFDRTYEQYF.

This rearrangement joins TRBV2 to TRBJ1-5; TRBD1 might be the D (6 bases). Deletions cut 5 bases from V and 0 bases from J, with 11 bases between. The CDR3 extends over 15 amino acids. Germline V CDR1 and CDR2: SNHLY, FYNNEI. The CDR3 protein is CASSRTGYSNQPQHF. The CDR3 bases are TGTGCCAGCAGTCGTACAGGGTATAGCAATCAGCCCCAGCATTTT.

The chain uses TRBV2 and TRBJ2-2, with 8 bases aligning to TRBD2. Germline CDR1 reads SNHLY; CDR2 reads FYNNEI. Unmatched junction bases numbered 10, after V lost 5 bases and J lost 5 bases. The CDR3 consists of 16 residues. This chain's CDR3 is CASSRGLALVTGELFF. The CDR3 DNA sequence: TGTGCCAGCAGTAGAGGACTAGCTCTAGTAACCGGGGAGCTGTTTTTT.

There are many counts of this clone. The chain is built from TRBV29-1 and TRBJ2-6; 11 nucleotides line up with TRBD2. CDR3 length: 19 residues. In germline, CDR1 is SQVTM, CDR2 ANQGSEA. V shed 6 bases and J 1 base; nucleotides not matched to a gene: 14. The CDR3: CSVSPRTSGSSSGANVLTF. The CDR3 DNA reads as TGCAGCGTAAGCCCCCGAACTAGCGGGAGTTCATCTGGGGCCAACGTCCTGACTTTC.

V usage is TRBV6-1 and J usage is TRBJ1-5, with 9 bases lining up with TRBD1. Per the germline V gene, CDR1 is MNHNS and CDR2 is SASEGT. The CDR3 runs 13 residues. V lost 7 bases to trimming and J lost 7 bases; unmatched junction nucleotides: 5. The CDR3 bases are TGTGCCAGCAAAGGACAGGGGAGCCAGCCCCAGCATTTT. Protein product: CASKGQGSQPQHF.

The chain is built from TRBV7-6 and TRBJ2-1; D is uncertain. The CDR3 spans 13 residues. Germline loops: CDR1 SGHVS, CDR2 FNYEAQ. Trimming left V 4 bases short and J 6 bases short, with 10 bases between. This chain's CDR3 is CASSSLVGNEQFF. In DNA form, the CDR3 reads TGTGCCAGCAGCTCTTTAGTCGGCAATGAGCAGTTCTTC.

V and J are TRBV2 and TRBJ2-3, with D possibly TRBD2 on 5 matching bases. CDR1 is SNHLY and CDR2 is FYNNEI in the germline V gene. Trimming pared 5 bases from V and 2 bases from J, leaving 20 bases between. The CDR3 has 17 residues. Written as DNA, the CDR3 is TGTGCCAGCAGTTCGGCGGGTGCTAGCCGGCCCACAGATACGCAGTATTTT. Protein: CASSSAGASRPTDTQYF.

The gene calls are TRBV5-4 and TRBJ1-6; a possible D gene is TRBD1 (5 bases). The CDR3 totals 17 residues. CDR1 and CDR2 from the germline V gene are SGHNT and YYREEE (reference sequence). V lost 4 bases, J lost 0 bases, and 14 bases lay in between. The CDR3 bases are TGTGCCAGCAGCGGCCGGGACTCGAGCTCCTATAATTCACCCCTCCACTTT. This sequence encodes CASSGRDSSSYNSPLHF. Full variable domain (remainder filled in from reference TRBV5-4 and TRBJ1-6): ETGVTQSPTHLIKTRGQQVTLRCSSQSGHNTVSWYQQALGQGPQFIFQYYREEENGRGNFPPRFSGLQFPNYSSELNVNALELDDSALYLCASSGRDSSSYNSPLHFGNGTRLTVT.

The genes are TRBV5-4 and TRBJ2-5; 10 nucleotides align to TRBD1. Germline values: CDR1 SGHNT, CDR2 YYREEE (reference sequence). This CDR3 comprises 15 residues. V lost 5 bases, J lost 2 bases, and 6 bases stayed unmatched. In DNA, the CDR3 is TGTGCCAGCAGACGGGACAGGGGCCTACAAGAGACCCAGTACTTC. This codes for CASRRDRGLQETQYF.

V usage is TRBV4-3 and J usage is TRBJ2-5; 7 bases agree with TRBD1. Germline CDR1 LGHNA, CDR2 YSLEER. The length of the CDR3 is 15 residues. With V trimmed by 0 bases and J by 5 bases, 6 bases remained unmatched. CDR3 nucleotides: TGCGCCAGCAGCCAAGATGCAGGGGGTCAGGAGACCCAGTACTTC. Translated: CASSQDAGGQETQYF.

This clone was picked up a small number of times. The rearrangement links TRBV27 to TRBJ2-6, with D tentatively TRBD2 (6 bases). This CDR3 spans 16 amino acids. Trimming shortened V by 3 bases and J by 3 bases, and 12 bases separated the two germline ends. Germline V gene data show CDR1 as MNHEY and CDR2 as SMNVEV (reference sequence). In DNA form, the CDR3 reads TGTGCCAGCAGTTTCCTCGGGGGAGGTGGGGCCAACGTCCTGACTTTC. Its translation: CASSFLGGGGANVLTF.

The V gene is TRBV10-3, the J gene TRBJ2-3; the match to TRBD2 covers 7 bases. After removal of 8 bases from V and 4 bases from J, the junction contained 6 bases not matched to a gene. CDR3 length equals 13 residues. From germline, CDR1 is ENHRY and CDR2 SYGVKD. The CDR3 sequence: CAIQRDYSDTQYF. The CDR3 bases are TGTGCCATCCAGAGGGACTACTCAGATACGCAGTATTTT.

A remark on this clone: This same CDR3 is encoded by further DNA sequences in the sample. The chain couples TRBV5-5 to TRBJ1-5, with D hard to call. Germline lookup yields CDR1 SGHKS and CDR2 YYEKEE (reference sequence). The CDR3 length is 15 residues. Trimming removed 0 bases at V and 0 bases at J, with 7 bases between. The CDR3 region has the DNA TGTGCCAGCAGCTTGGATGGGAATAGCAATCAGCCCCAGCATTTT. The encoded protein is CASSLDGNSNQPQHF.

V and J are TRBV25-1 and TRBJ2-3, with 8 bases identical to TRBD2. Germline V lookup: CDR1 MGHDK, CDR2 SYGVNS. The CDR3 loop spans 15 amino acids. Trimming removed 4 bases from V and 2 bases from J; junction bases left unmatched: 5. CDR3 region: CASSVSGAYTDTQYF. The CDR3 region has the DNA TGTGCCAGCAGTGTTAGCGGGGCCTACACAGATACGCAGTATTTT.

This rearrangement joins TRBV2 to TRBJ2-2; D unclear. With 3 bases removed from V and 1 base from J, the gap between germline ends came to 6 bases. Germline CDR1 reads SNHLY; CDR2 reads FYNNEI. This CDR3 is 14 amino acids long. CDR3 coding DNA: TGTGCCAGCAGTGAGGTGGGGAACACCGGGGAGCTGTTTTTT. Its translation is CASSEVGNTGELFF.

This clone was seen at least ten times. The rearrangement links TRBV5-1 to TRBJ2-2; the D is unclear. V dropped 3 bases and J dropped 1 base, with 7 bases sitting between them. The germline CDR1 and CDR2 sequences are SGHRS and YFSETQ. CDR3 length equals 14 residues. CDR3 sequence reads: CASSYNRNTGELFF. CDR3 DNA sequence: TGCGCCAGCAGCTACAACCGGAACACCGGGGAGCTGTTTTTT.

This clone came up many times. The J gene is TRBJ1-4, the V gene TRBV27, with 8 bases identical to TRBD1. The ends lost 6 bases at V and 5 bases at J; junction bases unmatched: 11. Germline assignment: CDR1 MNHEY and CDR2 SMNVEV (reference sequence). The CDR3 is made up of 16 amino acids. In DNA form, the CDR3 reads TGTGCCAGCAGGGCGTCAGCGACAGGGGAAAATGAAAAACTGTTTTTT. Encoded protein: CASRASATGENEKLFF.

This clone was detected ten times or more. The chain recombines TRBV7-8 with TRBJ2-2, with D possibly being TRBD2 (6 bases). V lost 5 bases and J lost 6, with 13 bases in between. Germline V gives CDR1 SGHVS, CDR2 FQNEAQ. The CDR3 is made up of 14 amino acids. Written as DNA, the CDR3 is TGTGCCAGCAGCCAAACGGGGGTGGCCGGGGAGCTGTTTTTT. Encoded protein: CASSQTGVAGELFF.

In its sample, this clone was seen many times. Other DNA variants within this sample encode the same CDR3. CDR3 region: CASSESQVAYEQYF. CDR3 nucleotide sequence: TGTGCCAGCAGTGAATCGCAAGTAGCCTACGAGCAGTACTTC. This chain joins TRBV25-1 and TRBJ2-7; D gene ambiguous. CDR1 and CDR2 from the germline V gene are MGHDK and SYGVNS. V was shortened by 1 base and J by 2 bases, with 9 bases between the two germline ends. This CDR3 comprises 14 residues.

About this clone: Relative to the germline gene, one junction end is altered; a read error may explain this. The chain has TRBV28 and TRBJ1-1; D remains ambiguous. Per germline, CDR1 MDHEN and CDR2 SYDVKM. This CDR3 has 11 residues. The CDR3 DNA reads as TGTGCCAGCACGACTCCTACTGGAGCTTTCTTT. Its translation is CASTTPTGAFF.